The 23 T cell receptor beta chains reported below all come from one sample, sequenced in a study of cytomegalovirus exposure and HLA in healthy donors. A multiplex PCR was run with 60 Vbeta primers and 13 Jbeta primers. Clones were sequenced by immunoSEQ multiplex PCR, and TCRdb holds only the in-frame ones, with some missing. This sample has 120,000 to 150,000 clones, with about 79% found just once. Sequencing was performed on PBMCs. Receptor source: a male donor in good health and CMV-seronegative.

This clone was counted a few times. J is TRBJ1-2 and V is TRBV9; 7 bases map to TRBD1. The germline gives CDR1 SGDLS, CDR2 YYNGEE. The V and J ends lost 4 bases and 8 bases, in that order; junction bases with no gene match: 14. The CDR3 has 15 amino acids. This chain's CDR3 is CASSTTLTGLAGYTF. The CDR3 nucleotides read TGTGCCAGCAGCACAACCTTGACAGGGCTCGCGGGCTACACCTTC. Full variable domain (remainder filled in from reference TRBV9 and TRBJ1-2): DSGVTQTPKHLITATGQRVTLRCSPRSGDLSVYWYQQSLDQGLQFLIQYYNGEERAKGNILERFSAQQFPDLHSELNLSSLELGDSALYFCASSTTLTGLAGYTFGSGTRLTVV.

The V call is TRBV10-3, the J call TRBJ1-2; 8 bases fit TRBD1. With 5 bases clipped from V and 9 bases from J, the junction kept 11 bases outside the gene matches. The germline V gene has CDR1 ENHRY and CDR2 SYGVKD. The CDR3 runs 14 residues. The CDR3 nucleotides read TGTGCCATCAGTCCCGGACAGGGCCAAATACGCTACACCTTC. Translated, it gives CAISPGQGQIRYTF.

The rearrangement links TRBV4-3 to TRBJ1-2; the D is unclear. The CDR3 has 15 residues. Trimming pared 0 bases from V and 1 base from J, leaving 9 bases between. Germline lookup yields CDR1 LGHNA and CDR2 YSLEER. The CDR3 region is CASSQEIADNYGYTF. The DNA of the CDR3 is TGCGCCAGCAGCCAAGAAATTGCGGATAACTATGGCTACACCTTC.

This clone has more than one count but fewer than ten. The chain has TRBV5-1 and TRBJ1-1; no reliable D call. The V and J ends lost 5 bases and 5 bases respectively, with 13 bases between them. Germline V gene sequence: CDR1 SGHRS, CDR2 YFSETQ. The CDR3 has 13 residues. DNA of the CDR3: TGCGCCAGCAGTAAGGGAGGAGGGACTGAAGCTTTCTTT. Amino acid sequence: CASSKGGGTEAFF. Full variable domain (rest looked up from reference TRBV5-1 and TRBJ1-1): KAGVTQTPRYLIKTRGQQVTLSCSPISGHRSVSWYQQTPGQGLQFLFEYFSETQRNKGNFPGRFSGRQFSNSRSEMNVSTLELGDSALYLCASSKGGGTEAFFGQGTRLTVV.

The gene calls are TRBV5-1 and TRBJ2-3; a weak D match, TRBD2 (5 bases). This CDR3 has 15 amino acids. Trimming removed 2 bases from V and 1 base from J, with 11 bases in between. Germline CDR1 reads SGHRS; CDR2 reads YFSETQ. The CDR3 reads CASSFRVGGTDTQYF. The CDR3 nucleotides are TGCGCCAGCAGCTTTCGGGTCGGGGGCACAGATACGCAGTATTTT.

The rearrangement joins TRBV6-5 to TRBJ2-1; TRBD2 agrees at 7 bases. Germline CDR1 MNHEY, CDR2 SVGAGI. The CDR3 has 13 residues. The junction had 1 base not matched to a gene; V was cut back by 2 bases and J by 6 bases. CDR3 coding DNA: TGTGCCAGCAGTTACCCGGGGGGCAATGAGCAGTTCTTC. It is translated as CASSYPGGNEQFF.

The chain uses TRBV5-4 and TRBJ2-7; TRBD2 aligns across 7 bases. The V gene end was trimmed by 0 bases and the J gene end by 2 bases; junction bases not matched to a gene: 8. This CDR3 is 16 amino acids long. Germline V CDR1 and CDR2: SGHNT, YYREEE (reference sequence). The CDR3 reads CASSLELAGVPYEQYF. As DNA, the CDR3 is TGTGCCAGCAGCTTGGAATTGGCGGGAGTTCCCTACGAGCAGTACTTC. Combining the CDR3 with reference TRBV5-4 and TRBJ2-7 gives the whole variable domain ETGVTQSPTHLIKTRGQQVTLRCSSQSGHNTVSWYQQALGQGPQFIFQYYREEENGRGNFPPRFSGLQFPNYSSELNVNALELDDSALYLCASSLELAGVPYEQYFGPGTRLTVT.

This clone was found a few times. The V and J genes are TRBV13 and TRBJ1-5; D call uncertain. The CDR3 is made up of 12 amino acids. The ends were cut back, 1 base at V and 6 bases at J, with 4 bases in the middle. Per germline, CDR1 PRHDT and CDR2 FYEKMQ (reference sequence). The CDR3 DNA sequence: TGTGCCAGCAGCTTAGCCCGTCAGCCCCAGCATTTT. It is translated as CASSLARQPQHF. Using reference TRBV13 and TRBJ1-5 for the parts outside the CDR3, the full variable domain is AAGVIQSPRHLIKEKRETATLKCYPIPRHDTVYWYQQGPGQDPQFLISFYEKMQSDKGSIPDRFSAQQFSDYHSELNMSSLELGDSALYFCASSLARQPQHFGDGTRLSIL.

The V call is TRBV7-9, the J call TRBJ2-7; TRBD1 matches 8 bases. CDR3 length: 15 amino acids. V was clipped by 5 bases and J by 3 bases; unmatched bases: 9. CDR1 and CDR2 from the germline V gene are SEHNR and FQNEAQ (reference sequence). The chain's CDR3 is CASSLQGGVLYEQYF. The CDR3 DNA sequence: TGTGCCAGCAGCCTACAGGGGGGAGTTCTCTACGAGCAGTACTTC.

The sample holds one count of this clone. The chain carries TRBV2 and TRBJ2-6, with D tentatively TRBD1 (5 bases). V lost 3 bases to trimming and J lost 2 bases, with 8 bases between them. The CDR3 sequence is 15 residues long. Germline values: CDR1 SNHLY, CDR2 FYNNEI. CDR3: CASSDRGTGANVLTF. As DNA, the CDR3 is TGTGCCAGCAGTGATAGGGGAACTGGGGCCAACGTCCTGACTTTC.

The chain combines TRBV21-1 with TRBJ2-3; the table's TRBD1 call for D was not verified on the DNA. TRBV21-1 is assigned pseudogene status. The length of the CDR3 is 13 residues. The CDR3 reads CASRSPDTDTQYF. The DNA of the CDR3 is TGTGCCAGCCGATCACCAGACACAGATACGCAGTATTTT.

This chain joins TRBV5-1 and TRBJ1-3; tentatively, D is TRBD1 (6 bases). The CDR3 contains 16 residues. Trimming removed 1 base at V and 1 base at J, with 12 bases between. Germline lookup yields CDR1 SGHRS and CDR2 YFSETQ. CDR3 loop: CASSLQGMGSGNTIYF. DNA for the CDR3: TGCGCCAGCAGCTTGCAGGGGATGGGTTCTGGAAACACCATATATTTT.

The chain joins TRBV7-9 to TRBJ2-1; D might be TRBD2 (6 bases). CDR1 is SEHNR, CDR2 FQNEAQ, per germline (reference sequence). This CDR3 comprises 12 residues. V was clipped by 7 bases and J by 9 bases, with 13 bases between them. The CDR3 DNA reads TGTGCCAGCACCCCTTCGGGGGTTGAGCAGTTCTTC. This sequence encodes CASTPSGVEQFF. The variable domain in full, with the rest retrieved from reference TRBV7-9 and TRBJ2-1, is DTGVSQNPRHKITKRGQNVTFRCDPISEHNRLYWYRQTLGQGPEFLTYFQNEAQLEKSRLLSDRFSAERPKGSFSTLEIQRTEQGDSAMYLCASTPSGVEQFFGPGTRLTVL.

The J gene is TRBJ1-1, the V gene TRBV5-4, with 7 bases matching TRBD1. Looked up from germline, CDR1 is SGHNT and CDR2 is YYREEE (reference sequence). V trimming: 4 bases; J trimming: 2 bases; junction bases outside the gene matches: 8. The CDR3 covers 15 residues. CDR3 region: CASSPPQGTNTEAFF. Here the CDR3 DNA reads TGTGCCAGCAGCCCGCCACAGGGGACCAACACTGAAGCTTTCTTT.

The gene calls are TRBV11-2 and TRBJ2-5; TRBD1 matches at 7 bases. Germline CDR1 SGHAT, CDR2 FQNNGV. This CDR3 has 14 amino acids. The J segment lost 4 bases and the V segment lost 3 bases, leaving 5 bases of the junction unmatched. The CDR3 region is CASSLSGGRETQYF. CDR3 bases: TGTGCCAGCAGCTTGTCAGGGGGAAGAGAGACCCAGTACTTC.

The V gene is TRBV6-5, the J gene TRBJ2-7, with a tentative D call TRBD2 (6 bases). Germline V gene lookup returns CDR1 MNHEY and CDR2 SVGAGI. V lost 6 bases, J lost 6 bases, and 18 bases lay in between. The CDR3 sequence is 14 residues long. The CDR3 coding sequence is TGTGCCAGCAGGCCGTTCGCTGGAGGGGTCGAGCAGTACTTC. Translation: CASRPFAGGVEQYF.

The rearrangement links TRBV25-1 to TRBJ2-5; 10 nucleotides align to TRBD2. V was pared by 4 bases and J by 4 bases, with 6 bases of the junction left unmatched. The CDR3 has 15 residues. Per the germline V gene, CDR1 is MGHDK and CDR2 is SYGVNS. CDR3 region: CASSVSGGARETQYF. CDR3 nucleotides: TGTGCCAGCAGTGTAAGCGGGGGGGCCCGAGAGACCCAGTACTTC. Supplemented by reference TRBV25-1 and TRBJ2-5, the full variable domain reads EADIYQTPRYLVIGTGKKITLECSQTMGHDKMYWYQQDPGMELHLIHYSYGVNSTEKGDLSSESTVSRIRTEHFPLTLESARPSHTSQYLCASSVSGGARETQYFGPGTRLLVL.

CDR3 sequence: CASSIPEAKNIQYF. The CDR3 DNA follows: TGCGCCAGCAGCATACCGGAGGCCAAAAACATTCAGTACTTC. V usage is TRBV5-1 and J usage is TRBJ2-4, with D uncertain. Trimming shortened V by 4 bases and J by 1 base, and 9 bases separated the two germline ends. The CDR3 length is 14 residues. The germline V gene encodes CDR1 SGHRS and CDR2 YFSETQ.

The chain links TRBV5-8 to TRBJ2-7; 7 bases are a match to TRBD2. The junction had 4 bases not matched to a gene; V was cut back by 7 bases and J by 0 bases. CDR3 size: 13 residues. Germline CDR1 SGHTS, CDR2 YDEGEE. Here the CDR3 reads CASYGGGSYEQYF. The DNA for the CDR3 is TGTGCCAGCTATGGCGGGGGCTCCTACGAGCAGTACTTC.

This chain joins TRBV2 and TRBJ2-1; no firm D call. The CDR3 loop spans 11 amino acids. CDR1 is SNHLY and CDR2 is FYNNEI in the germline V gene. V was trimmed by 7 bases and J by 4 bases, leaving 5 bases between them. CDR3 residues: CASNLYNEQFF. The DNA for the CDR3 is TGTGCCAGCAATCTGTACAATGAGCAGTTCTTC. Variable domain in full (rest from reference TRBV2 and TRBJ2-1): EPEVTQTPSHQVTQMGQEVILRCVPISNHLYFYWYRQILGQKVEFLVSFYNNEISEKSEIFDDQFSVERPDGSNFTLKIRSTKLEDSAMYFCASNLYNEQFFGPGTRLTVL.

V gene TRBV6-1 combines with J gene TRBJ1-2; the match to TRBD1 covers 7 bases. The germline V gene has CDR1 MNHNS and CDR2 SASEGT. The CDR3 has 12 amino acids. V shed 10 bases, J shed 4 bases, and the junction held 6 bases outside the gene matches. The CDR3 DNA reads as TGTGCCACAGGGGGGCCCCCCTATGGCTACACCTTC. The encoded protein is CATGGPPYGYTF.

The rearrangement joins TRBV25-1 to TRBJ2-1; D is perhaps TRBD1 (5 bases). Trimming removed 1 base from V and 4 bases from J, with 14 bases in between. Per germline, CDR1 MGHDK and CDR2 SYGVNS. The length of the CDR3 is 16 residues. The CDR3 nucleotides read TGTGCCAGCAGTGAATCTGGCAGGGAACCTTACAATGAGCAGTTCTTC. Translation gives CASSESGREPYNEQFF.

This clone was seen just once. The rearrangement links TRBV2 to TRBJ2-4; possibly TRBD2 for D (7 bases). The CDR3 loop spans 17 amino acids. Trimming cost V 2 bases and J 0 bases, with 14 bases left between them. CDR1 is SNHLY and CDR2 is FYNNEI in the germline V gene. The chain's CDR3 is CASSETRGLIAKNIQYF. CDR3 nucleotide sequence: TGTGCCAGCAGTGAAACGCGGGGGCTAATAGCCAAAAACATTCAGTACTTC.